This T cell receptor beta chain came from a study of T and B cells in COVID-19 patients. The wider study: The recovered patients had mostly mild to moderate COVID-19 with outpatient management. Of approximately 19 active-infection patients, approximately twelve were critically ill with mechanical ventilation or extracorporeal membrane oxygenation. Of 20 to 25 active-infection patients, under 19 carried comorbidities linked to unfavorable COVID-19 outcome.

TRB rearrangements were amplified by multiplex PCR with BIOMED2 TRB-A/B primers. TCRdb recomputed calls from the multiplex PCR reads with MiXCR, one row per CDR3 protein. The data hold thousands of distinct CDR3 sequences, with about 23% observed a single time. This clonotype was recorded only once. Its antigen is as yet unknown. Study outcomes and limitations: Symptomatic-phase blood samples from mildly ill patients and early samples from severe cases were scarce.

Trimming cost V 1 base and J 5 bases, with 12 bases left between them. The CDR3 has 14 residues. From blood, roughly 220-550 ng of genomic DNA served as TRB template. The V and J genes are TRBV12-3 or TRBV12-4 and TRBJ2-7, with D perhaps TRBD2 (7 bases). Sequencing was done on a sample of blood. The TCR was taken from a human donor who had recovered from COVID-19. In nucleotides, the CDR3 is TGTGCCAGCAGTTTAGGGGGGGGCGTGGACGAGCAGTACTTC. It translates to CASSLGGGVDEQYF.